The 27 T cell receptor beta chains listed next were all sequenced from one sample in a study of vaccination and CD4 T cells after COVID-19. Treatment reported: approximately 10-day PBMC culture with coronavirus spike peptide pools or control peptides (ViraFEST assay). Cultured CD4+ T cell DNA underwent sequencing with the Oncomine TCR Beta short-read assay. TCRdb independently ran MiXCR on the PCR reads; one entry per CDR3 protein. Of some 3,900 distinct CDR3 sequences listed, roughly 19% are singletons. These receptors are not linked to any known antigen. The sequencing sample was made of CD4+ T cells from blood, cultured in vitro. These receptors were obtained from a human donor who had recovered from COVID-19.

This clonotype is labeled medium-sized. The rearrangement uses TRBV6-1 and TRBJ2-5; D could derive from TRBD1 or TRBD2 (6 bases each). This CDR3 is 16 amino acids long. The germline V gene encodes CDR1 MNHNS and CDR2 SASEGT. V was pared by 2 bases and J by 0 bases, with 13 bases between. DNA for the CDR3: TGTGCCAGCAGTGAAATCTACGGGGGCCACCAAGAGACCCAGTACTTC. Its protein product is CASSEIYGGHQETQYF.

CDR3 sequence: CASSGIGQGTYEQYF. The CDR3 coding sequence is TGTGCCAGCAGTGGAATCGGACAGGGGACCTACGAGCAGTACTTC. The rearrangement joins TRBV6-2 or TRBV6-3 to TRBJ2-7; 9 bases line up with TRBD1. J lost 2 bases, V lost 5 bases, and 7 bases had no gene match. CDR1 MNHEY and CDR2 SVGEGT come from the germline V gene. This CDR3 is 15 amino acids long.

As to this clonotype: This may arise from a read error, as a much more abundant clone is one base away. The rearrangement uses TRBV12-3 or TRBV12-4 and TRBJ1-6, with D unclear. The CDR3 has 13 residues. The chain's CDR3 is CASSGLINLPLHF. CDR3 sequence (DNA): TGTGCCAGCAGCGGACTGATTAATTTACCCCTCCACTTT.

The CDR3 protein is CASSQDAGVYGYTF. The CDR3, as DNA: TGTGCCAGCAGCCAAGATGCCGGGGTCTATGGCTACACCTTC. The V call is TRBV14, the J call TRBJ1-2; D is undetermined. Trimming cost V 0 bases and J 4 bases, with 9 bases left between them. The length of the CDR3 is 14 residues. CDR1 SGHDN and CDR2 FVKESK come from the germline V gene.

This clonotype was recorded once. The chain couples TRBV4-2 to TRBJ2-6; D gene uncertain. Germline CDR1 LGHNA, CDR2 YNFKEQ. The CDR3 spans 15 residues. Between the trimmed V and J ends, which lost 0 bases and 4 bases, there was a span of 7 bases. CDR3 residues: CASSQDSAGANVLTF. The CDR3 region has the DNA TGTGCCAGCAGCCAAGACTCAGCGGGGGCCAACGTCCTGACTTTC.

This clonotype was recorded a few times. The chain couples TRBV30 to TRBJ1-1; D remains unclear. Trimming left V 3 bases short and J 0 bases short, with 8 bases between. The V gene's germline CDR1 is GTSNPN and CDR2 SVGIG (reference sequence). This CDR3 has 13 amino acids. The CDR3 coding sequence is TGTGCCTGGAGCCACGGTATGAACACTGAAGCTTTCTTT. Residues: CAWSHGMNTEAFF.

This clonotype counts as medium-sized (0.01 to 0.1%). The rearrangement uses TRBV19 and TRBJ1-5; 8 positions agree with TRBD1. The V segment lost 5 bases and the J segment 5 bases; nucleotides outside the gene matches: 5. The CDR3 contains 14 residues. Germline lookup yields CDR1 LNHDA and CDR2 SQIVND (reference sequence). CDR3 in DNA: TGTGCCAGTAGTCAACAGGGGGGGGATCAGCCCCAGCATTTT. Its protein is CASSQQGGDQPQHF.

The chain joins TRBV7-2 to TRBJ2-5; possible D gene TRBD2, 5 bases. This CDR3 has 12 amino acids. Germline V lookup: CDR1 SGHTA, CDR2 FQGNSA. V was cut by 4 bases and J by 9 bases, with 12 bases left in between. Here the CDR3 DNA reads TGTGCCAGCAGCTCCCAGCAGGAGGCCCAGTACTTC. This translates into CASSSQQEAQYF.

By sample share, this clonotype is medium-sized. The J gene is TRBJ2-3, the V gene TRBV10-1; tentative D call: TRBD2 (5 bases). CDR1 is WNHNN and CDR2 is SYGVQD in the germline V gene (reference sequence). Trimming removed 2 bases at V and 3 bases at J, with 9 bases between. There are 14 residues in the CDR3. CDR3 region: CASSEGEWTDTQYF. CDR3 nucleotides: TGCGCCAGCAGTGAGGGGGAGTGGACAGATACGCAGTATTTT.

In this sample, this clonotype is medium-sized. This chain's CDR3 is CASSLLLNTGELFF. The DNA of the CDR3 is TGTGCCAGCAGCTTGCTCCTGAACACCGGGGAGCTGTTTTTT. The rearrangement joins TRBV12-3 or TRBV12-4 to TRBJ2-2; no clear D. The CDR3 length is 14 residues. V lost 6 bases to trimming and J lost 1 base, with 9 bases between them.

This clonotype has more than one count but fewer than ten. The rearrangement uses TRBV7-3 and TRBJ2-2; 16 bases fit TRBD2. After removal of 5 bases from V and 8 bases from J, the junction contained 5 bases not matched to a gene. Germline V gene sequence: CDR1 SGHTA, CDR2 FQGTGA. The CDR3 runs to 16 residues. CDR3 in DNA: TGTGCCAGCAGCCCGGGACTAGCGGGGGGGACTGGGGAGCTGTTTTTT. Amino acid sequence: CASSPGLAGGTGELFF. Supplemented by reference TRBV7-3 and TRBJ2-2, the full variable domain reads GAGVSQTPSNKVTEKGKYVELRCDPISGHTALYWYRQSLGQGPEFLIYFQGTGAADDSGLPNDRFFAVRPEGSVSTLKIQRTERGDSAVYLCASSPGLAGGTGELFFGEGSRLTVL.

The CDR3 loop is CASKRGNTEAFF. The CDR3 nucleotides are TGTGCCAGCAAGCGGGGGAACACTGAAGCTTTCTTT. The rearrangement links TRBV21-1 to TRBJ1-1. TRBV21-1 is described as a pseudogene. The CDR3 runs 12 residues.

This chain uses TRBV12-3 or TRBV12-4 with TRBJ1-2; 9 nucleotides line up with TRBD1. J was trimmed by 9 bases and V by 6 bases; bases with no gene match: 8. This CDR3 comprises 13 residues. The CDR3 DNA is TGTGCCAGCAGGCCTACAGGGGGCAGGAGCTACACCTTC. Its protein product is CASRPTGGRSYTF.

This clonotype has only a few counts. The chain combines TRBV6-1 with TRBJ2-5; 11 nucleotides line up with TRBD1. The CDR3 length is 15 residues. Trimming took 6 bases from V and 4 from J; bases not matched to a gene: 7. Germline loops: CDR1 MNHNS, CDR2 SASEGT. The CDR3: CASSPPGQGGETQYF. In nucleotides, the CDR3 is TGTGCCAGCAGCCCTCCGGGACAGGGGGGAGAGACCCAGTACTTC.

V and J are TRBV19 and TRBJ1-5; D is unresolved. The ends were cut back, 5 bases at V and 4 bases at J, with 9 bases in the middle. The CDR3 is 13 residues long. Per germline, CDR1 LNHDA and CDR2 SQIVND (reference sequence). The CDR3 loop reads CASSPTHNQPQHF. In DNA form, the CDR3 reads TGTGCCAGTAGTCCAACACATAATCAGCCCCAGCATTTT. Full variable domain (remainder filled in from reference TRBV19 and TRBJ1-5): DGGITQSPKYLFRKEGQNVTLSCEQNLNHDAMYWYRQDPGQGLRLIYYSQIVNDFQKGDIAEGYSVSREKKESFPLTVTSAQKNPTAFYLCASSPTHNQPQHFGDGTRLSIL.

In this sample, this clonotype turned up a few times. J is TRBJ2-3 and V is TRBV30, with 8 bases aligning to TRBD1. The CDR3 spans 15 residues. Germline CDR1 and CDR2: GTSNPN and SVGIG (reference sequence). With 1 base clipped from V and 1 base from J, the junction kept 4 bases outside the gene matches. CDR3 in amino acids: CAWSGQGWGTDTQYF. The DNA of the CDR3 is TGTGCCTGGAGTGGACAGGGGTGGGGCACAGATACGCAGTATTTT.

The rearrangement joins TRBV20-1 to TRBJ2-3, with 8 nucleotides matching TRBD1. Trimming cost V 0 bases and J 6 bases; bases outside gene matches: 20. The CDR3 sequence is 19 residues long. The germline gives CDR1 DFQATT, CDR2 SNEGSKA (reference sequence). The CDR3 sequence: CSARDWAGGPILPVDTQYF. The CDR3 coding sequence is TGCAGTGCTAGAGATTGGGCAGGGGGCCCGATCCTCCCGGTGGATACGCAGTATTTT.

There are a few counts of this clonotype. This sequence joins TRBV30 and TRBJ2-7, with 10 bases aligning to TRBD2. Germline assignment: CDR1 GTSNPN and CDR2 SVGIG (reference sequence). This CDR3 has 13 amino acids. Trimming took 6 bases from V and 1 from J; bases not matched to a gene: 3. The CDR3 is CACQLAGSYEQYF. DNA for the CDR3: TGTGCCTGCCAACTAGCGGGGTCCTACGAGCAGTACTTC.

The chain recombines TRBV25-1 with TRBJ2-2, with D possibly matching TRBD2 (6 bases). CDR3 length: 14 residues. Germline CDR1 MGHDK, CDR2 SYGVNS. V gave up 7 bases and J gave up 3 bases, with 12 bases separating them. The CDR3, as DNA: TGTGCCAGCACCCGAGGCGGGGACACCGGGGAGCTGTTTTTT. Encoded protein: CASTRGGDTGELFF.

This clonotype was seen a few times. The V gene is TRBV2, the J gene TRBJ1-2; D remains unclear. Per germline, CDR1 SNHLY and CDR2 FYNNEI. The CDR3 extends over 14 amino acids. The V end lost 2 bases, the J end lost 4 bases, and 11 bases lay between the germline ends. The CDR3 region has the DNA TGTGCCAGCAGTGAAATGTCGGCAGGCTATGGCTACACCTTC. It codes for CASSEMSAGYGYTF. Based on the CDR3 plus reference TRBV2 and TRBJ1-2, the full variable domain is EPEVTQTPSHQVTQMGQEVILRCVPISNHLYFYWYRQILGQKVEFLVSFYNNEISEKSEIFDDQFSVERPDGSNFTLKIRSTKLEDSAMYFCASSEMSAGYGYTFGSGTRLTVV.

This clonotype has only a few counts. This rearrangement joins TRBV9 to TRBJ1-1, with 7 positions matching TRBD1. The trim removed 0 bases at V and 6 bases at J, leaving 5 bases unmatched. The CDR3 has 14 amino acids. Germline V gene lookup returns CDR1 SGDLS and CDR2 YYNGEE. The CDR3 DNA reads TGTGCCAGCAGCGTAGTCCCGACAGGGTCTGAAGCTTTCTTT. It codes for CASSVVPTGSEAFF. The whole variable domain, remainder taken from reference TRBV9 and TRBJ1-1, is DSGVTQTPKHLITATGQRVTLRCSPRSGDLSVYWYQQSLDQGLQFLIQYYNGEERAKGNILERFSAQQFPDLHSELNLSSLELGDSALYFCASSVVPTGSEAFFGQGTRLTVV.

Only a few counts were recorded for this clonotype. The CDR3 DNA reads TGTGCCATTGGACAGCGCACAGATACGCAGTATTTT. It translates to CAIGQRTDTQYF. The chain combines TRBV10-3 with TRBJ2-3; tentatively, D is TRBD1 (6 bases). V was shortened by 9 bases and J by 1 base, with 8 bases between the two germline ends. This CDR3 is 12 amino acids long. CDR1 is ENHRY and CDR2 is SYGVKD in the germline V gene.

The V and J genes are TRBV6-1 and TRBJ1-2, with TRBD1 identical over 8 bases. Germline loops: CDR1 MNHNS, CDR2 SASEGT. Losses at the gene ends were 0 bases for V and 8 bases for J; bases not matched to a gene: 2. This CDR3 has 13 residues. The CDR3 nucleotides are TGTGCCAGCAGTGAAGCGACAGGGGAAGGCTACACCTTC. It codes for CASSEATGEGYTF.

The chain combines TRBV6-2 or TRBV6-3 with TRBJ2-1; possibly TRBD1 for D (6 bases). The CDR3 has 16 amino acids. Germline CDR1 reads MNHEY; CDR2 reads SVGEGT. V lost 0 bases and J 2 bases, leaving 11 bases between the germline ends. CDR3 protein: CASSYSVGGTYNEQFF. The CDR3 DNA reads TGTGCCAGCAGTTACTCCGTTGGGGGCACCTACAATGAGCAGTTCTTC.

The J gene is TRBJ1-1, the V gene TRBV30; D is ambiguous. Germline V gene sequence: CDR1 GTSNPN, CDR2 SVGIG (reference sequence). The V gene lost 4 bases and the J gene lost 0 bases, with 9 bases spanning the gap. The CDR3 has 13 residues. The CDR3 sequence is CAWKEGMNTEAFF. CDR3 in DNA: TGTGCCTGGAAGGAGGGAATGAACACTGAAGCTTTCTTT.

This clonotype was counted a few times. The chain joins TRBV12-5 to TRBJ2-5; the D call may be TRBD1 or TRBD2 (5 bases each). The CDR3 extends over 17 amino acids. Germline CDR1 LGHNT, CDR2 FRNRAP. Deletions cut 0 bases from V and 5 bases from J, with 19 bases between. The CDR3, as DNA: TGTGCTAGTGGTTTGGTATCCCCCGGCGTCAGGGAGGAGACCCAGTACTTC. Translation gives CASGLVSPGVREETQYF.

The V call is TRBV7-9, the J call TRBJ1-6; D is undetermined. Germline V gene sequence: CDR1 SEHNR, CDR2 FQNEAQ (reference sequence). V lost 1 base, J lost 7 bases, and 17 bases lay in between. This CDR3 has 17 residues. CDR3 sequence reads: CASSLDSLGYRNSPLHF. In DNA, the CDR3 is TGTGCCAGCAGCTTAGACTCCTTGGGCTATAGGAATTCACCCCTCCACTTT.